This record looks at one TCR beta chain sequence and its context. Its antigen is not identified. These data are taken from a study of T cell repertoires in cytomegalovirus infection. One entry per CDR3 protein, called by TCRdb with MiXCR from the reads. The data hold 570,000 or so distinct CDR3 sequences, with over 35% observed a single time. The germline gives CDR1 SGHTA, CDR2 FQGNSA. V trimming: 3 bases; J trimming: 9 bases; junction bases outside the gene matches: 11. This CDR3 comprises 15 residues. The V gene is TRBV7-2, the J gene TRBJ2-1; 7 positions match TRBD2. The sequence was obtained from a human donor in good health (CMV status not recorded). Some clones in this sample may be carry-over from other donors' samples. Specimen: cultured PBMCs, collected from culture after CMV antigen stimulation. The CDR3 region has the DNA TGTGCCAGCAGCTTCTTTTCCGCGGGAGTCGGTGAGCAGTTCTTC. Translated, it gives CASSFFSAGVGEQFF.